The clone carrying this TCR beta chain was picked up a small number of times. The sample belongs to a study of blood T cell repertoires in COVID-19. Study summary: PBMCs, B-cell-depleted T cells, or T cells were the source of the cDNA or gDNA that made up the material.

Using immunoSEQ multiplex PCR, the repertoire was profiled, and TCRdb retains in-frame clones only, with some absent. The data hold about 59,000 clones, with over 75% observed a single time. This CDR3 is built from 14 residues. V was pared by 4 bases and J by 4 bases, with 5 bases of the junction left unmatched. Looked up from germline, CDR1 is SGHRS and CDR2 is YFSETQ. The TCR sequence derives from a man of 80 years or more with acute or convalescent COVID-19. The sequenced sample consisted of peripheral blood. The chain couples TRBV5-1 to TRBJ2-3, with 8 bases aligning to TRBD1. CDR3: CASSLGQGPDTQYF. The CDR3 DNA follows: TGCGCCAGCAGCCTCGGACAGGGCCCAGATACGCAGTATTTT.